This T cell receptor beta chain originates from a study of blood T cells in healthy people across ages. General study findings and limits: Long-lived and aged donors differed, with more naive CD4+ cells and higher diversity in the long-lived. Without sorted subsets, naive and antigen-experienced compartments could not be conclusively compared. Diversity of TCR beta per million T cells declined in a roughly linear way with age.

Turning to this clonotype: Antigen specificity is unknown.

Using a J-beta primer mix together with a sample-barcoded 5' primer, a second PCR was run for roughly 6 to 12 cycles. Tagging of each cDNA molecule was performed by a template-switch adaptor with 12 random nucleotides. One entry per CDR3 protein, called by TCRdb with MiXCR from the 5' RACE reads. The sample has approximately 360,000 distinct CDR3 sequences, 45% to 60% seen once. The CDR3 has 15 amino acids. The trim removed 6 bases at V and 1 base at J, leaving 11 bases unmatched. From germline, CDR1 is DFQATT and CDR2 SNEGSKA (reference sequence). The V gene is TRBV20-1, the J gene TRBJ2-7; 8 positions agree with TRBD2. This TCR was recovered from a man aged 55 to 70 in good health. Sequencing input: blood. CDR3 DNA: TGCAGTGCCACGCCGGTGGGGACTAGTTCCTACGAGCAGTACTTC. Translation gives CSATPVGTSSYEQYF.